The 20 T cell receptor beta chains given below trace back to one sample, sequenced in a study of T cells after yellow fever vaccination. TCRdb processed the 5' RACE reads anew with MiXCR; each CDR3 protein has one entry. Of fewer than 350,000 distinct CDR3 sequences in the sample, roughly 3.5% were seen once. Source: PBMCs, taken on the day of the yellow fever booster vaccination. All receptors derive from a man between 18 and 29 years old who received the YFV17D yellow fever vaccine.

This clonotype was seen a handful of times. V and J are TRBV5-5 and TRBJ2-1; maybe TRBD1 (6 bases). Trimming took off 4 bases at V and 6 bases at J, with 11 bases between the two ends. This CDR3 has 13 amino acids. Germline-derived CDR1 and CDR2 are SGHKS and YYEKEE (reference sequence). CDR3 sequence reads: CASSRWTVNEQFF. CDR3 nucleotides: TGTGCCAGCAGCCGATGGACAGTCAATGAGCAGTTCTTC.

In this sample, this clonotype turned up many times. The CDR3 sequence: CSASSGGAEGEAFF. CDR3 sequence (DNA): TGCAGTGCTTCTAGCGGGGGGGCTGAGGGTGAAGCTTTCTTT. The chain recombines TRBV20-1 with TRBJ1-1, with D perhaps matching TRBD1 (6 bases). This CDR3 spans 14 amino acids. Per germline, CDR1 DFQATT and CDR2 SNEGSKA (reference sequence). V lost 5 bases, J lost 7 bases, and 20 bases lay in between.

This clonotype was found a few times. The chain uses TRBV12-2 and TRBJ1-3. TRBV12-2 is a pseudogene segment. The length of the CDR3 is 16 residues. The CDR3 sequence: CASRFRRLCSGNTIYF. CDR3 bases: TGTGCAAGTCGCTTTCGTAGGTTGTGCTCTGGAAACACCATATATTTT.

In its sample, this clonotype was seen a few times. The chain carries TRBV5-1 and TRBJ1-1; 9 bases align to TRBD1. V was clipped by 4 bases and J by 5 bases; unmatched bases: 12. The CDR3 spans 16 residues. Germline V gene sequence: CDR1 SGHRS, CDR2 YFSETQ. CDR3 sequence: CASSPTGTGLMTEAFF. Here the CDR3 DNA reads TGCGCCAGCAGCCCCACCGGGACAGGGTTGATGACTGAAGCTTTCTTT.

This clonotype was observed at least ten times. This rearrangement joins TRBV20-1 to TRBJ2-7, with D tentatively TRBD1 or TRBD2 (5 bases each). The CDR3 totals 11 residues. Germline CDR1 DFQATT, CDR2 SNEGSKA (reference sequence). The CDR3 DNA is TGCACCGCATGGGGGTCCTACGAGCAGTACGTC. It is translated as CTAWGSYEQYV.

V usage is TRBV20-1 and J usage is TRBJ2-3; perhaps TRBD2 as D (6 bases). The CDR3 is 15 amino acids. The germline V gene encodes CDR1 DFQATT and CDR2 SNEGSKA (reference sequence). With 6 bases removed from V and 2 bases from J, the gap between germline ends came to 18 bases. CDR3 region: CSAPRGLRPTDTQYF. For the CDR3, the DNA is TGCAGTGCCCCCCGGGGGTTAAGGCCCACAGATACGCAGTATTTT.

The V and J genes are TRBV12-3 or TRBV12-4 and TRBJ1-2, with D tentatively TRBD1 (5 bases). With 2 bases removed from V and 5 bases from J, the gap between germline ends came to 18 bases. The length of the CDR3 is 16 residues. CDR3 nucleotide sequence: TGTGCCAGCAGTTTAAGGTCGGGGGGATATCGGTATGGCTACACCTTC. It specifies CASSLRSGGYRYGYTF.

V usage is TRBV7-2 and J usage is TRBJ1-4; D call uncertain. CDR3 length equals 16 residues. Trimming shortened V by 0 bases and J by 0 bases, and 8 bases separated the two germline ends. Germline CDR1 SGHTA, CDR2 FQGNSA. Here the CDR3 reads CASSLAAGATNEKLFF. CDR3 DNA: TGTGCCAGCAGCTTAGCTGCAGGTGCAACTAATGAAAAACTGTTTTTT.

This clonotype was observed many times. The chain carries TRBV6-2 or TRBV6-3 and TRBJ1-6, with no clear D. Germline V CDR1 and CDR2: MNHEY, SVGEGT. The CDR3 contains 12 residues. V was clipped by 6 bases and J by 10 bases, with 10 bases between them. CDR3 nucleotides: TGTGCCAGCAGACCTACAAGGTCACCCCTCCACTTT. Translated, it gives CASRPTRSPLHF.

This clonotype was picked up many times. The rearrangement links TRBV7-9 to TRBJ2-3; a possible D gene is TRBD1 (5 bases). Trimming shortened V by 2 bases and J by 2 bases, and 17 bases separated the two germline ends. This CDR3 is 17 amino acids long. In germline, CDR1 is SEHNR, CDR2 FQNEAQ (reference sequence). CDR3: CASSLFRGRESTDTQYF. The CDR3 nucleotides read TGTGCCAGCAGCTTATTTCGAGGCAGGGAATCCACAGATACGCAGTATTTT.

This clonotype was detected a few times. The chain couples TRBV7-2 to TRBJ1-1; 7 bases align to TRBD1. This CDR3 spans 14 amino acids. V gave up 5 bases and J gave up 4 bases; unmatched junction bases: 7. The germline gives CDR1 SGHTA, CDR2 FQGNSA. This chain's CDR3 is CASSEQGFGTEAFF. For the CDR3, the DNA is TGTGCCAGCAGCGAACAGGGGTTCGGCACTGAAGCTTTCTTT.

This chain uses TRBV4-1 with TRBJ2-5, with 7 bases fitting TRBD2. The J segment lost 5 bases and the V segment lost 1 base, leaving 4 bases of the junction unmatched. CDR1 and CDR2 (germline): MGHRA, YSYEKL. The CDR3 totals 14 residues. CDR3 region: CASSQGLAVETQYF. The DNA of the CDR3 is TGCGCCAGCAGCCAAGGACTAGCCGTGGAGACCCAGTACTTC.

The CDR3 here is CSARTGSWNSPLHF. CDR3 DNA sequence: TGCAGTGCTCGGACAGGCTCTTGGAATTCACCCCTCCACTTT. V is TRBV20-1 and J is TRBJ1-6, with TRBD1 matching over 7 bases. Germline lookup yields CDR1 DFQATT and CDR2 SNEGSKA (reference sequence). With V trimmed by 5 bases and J by 7 bases, 8 bases remained unmatched. This CDR3 contains 14 residues.

This clonotype has a count of ten or more. The chain joins TRBV5-1 to TRBJ2-3, with 10 bases fitting TRBD1. CDR3 length: 15 residues. CDR1 and CDR2 (germline): SGHRS, YFSETQ. With 2 bases clipped from V and 6 bases from J, the junction kept 6 bases outside the gene matches. Here the CDR3 DNA reads TGCGCCAGCAGCTTCTTGCGACAGGGGGCGGATACGCAGTATTTT. It encodes CASSFLRQGADTQYF.

The genes are TRBV12-2 and TRBJ1-5. TRBV12-2 is reported as a pseudogene. CDR3 length: 15 amino acids. CDR3 bases: TGTGCAAGTCGCTTAGCGCATTATAGCAATCAGCCCCAGCATTTT. Residues: CASRLAHYSNQPQHF.

This clonotype was seen many times. V is TRBV6-5 and J is TRBJ2-3, with TRBD2 as a possible D gene (5 bases). The CDR3 has 15 amino acids. The V end lost 5 bases, the J end lost 1 base, and 13 bases lay between the germline ends. Germline CDR1 MNHEY, CDR2 SVGAGI. CDR3 in DNA: TGTGCCAGCAGTCATCCAGGAGGTGGCACAGATACGCAGTATTTT. Amino acids: CASSHPGGGTDTQYF.

This chain connects TRBV5-1 to TRBJ2-1; D is possibly TRBD1 or TRBD2 (5 bases each). The V and J ends lost 0 bases and 5 bases respectively, with 12 bases between them. The CDR3 is made up of 15 amino acids. The germline V gene has CDR1 SGHRS and CDR2 YFSETQ. The CDR3 loop reads CASSLAGRSDNEQFF. Written as DNA, the CDR3 is TGCGCCAGCAGCTTGGCGGGGCGGTCCGACAATGAGCAGTTCTTC. Filled out from reference TRBV5-1 and TRBJ2-1, the complete variable domain reads KAGVTQTPRYLIKTRGQQVTLSCSPISGHRSVSWYQQTPGQGLQFLFEYFSETQRNKGNFPGRFSGRQFSNSRSEMNVSTLELGDSALYLCASSLAGRSDNEQFFGPGTRLTVL.

J is TRBJ2-1 and V is TRBV18, with D uncertain. V was trimmed by 0 bases and J by 4 bases, leaving 7 bases between them. The germline gives CDR1 KGHSH, CDR2 LQKENI. CDR3 length: 14 amino acids. The CDR3 DNA reads as TGTGCCAGCTCACCACCGGGCGCTTACAATGAGCAGTTCTTC. It yields the protein CASSPPGAYNEQFF.

The chain joins TRBV12-3 or TRBV12-4 to TRBJ2-7, with no clear D. The CDR3 has 14 amino acids. The ends were cut back, 4 bases at V and 2 bases at J, with 12 bases in the middle. Written as DNA, the CDR3 is TGTGCCAGCAGTTCCCCGGGCCGGACCTACGAGCAGTACTTC. Its translation is CASSSPGRTYEQYF.

This clonotype was seen ten or more times. This chain uses TRBV4-1 with TRBJ1-1; D unclear. Germline loops: CDR1 MGHRA, CDR2 YSYEKL. V was pared by 4 bases and J by 13 bases, with 13 bases between. The CDR3 totals 11 residues. CDR3 nucleotides: TGCGCCAGCAGCCCTCGCGAGGAGCTTTTCTTT. This sequence encodes CASSPREELFF.